This T cell receptor beta chain was found in a study of identical twins. This clonotype was detected ten times or more. Antigen: not known. The study, taken as a whole, reports: Researchers reported weaker excess twin sharing in beta out-of-frame sequences.

Germline assignment: CDR1 MNHEY and CDR2 SVGAGI. The CDR3 contains 15 residues. The ends were cut back, 0 bases at V and 3 bases at J, with 9 bases in the middle. A single record per CDR3 protein comes from TCRdb applying MiXCR to the 5' RACE reads. Among more than 200,000 distinct CDR3 sequences, more than 13% were seen once, and the ten largest hold approximately 8.2%. The J gene is TRBJ1-5, the V gene TRBV6-5; perhaps TRBD1 as D (6 bases). The TCR comes from a young woman in good health. The sequenced sample consisted of memory (CD45RO+) T cells sorted from blood. The CDR3 DNA reads TGTGCCAGCAGTTACTCAGGACAGATCAATCAGCCCCAGCATTTT. Protein sequence: CASSYSGQINQPQHF.